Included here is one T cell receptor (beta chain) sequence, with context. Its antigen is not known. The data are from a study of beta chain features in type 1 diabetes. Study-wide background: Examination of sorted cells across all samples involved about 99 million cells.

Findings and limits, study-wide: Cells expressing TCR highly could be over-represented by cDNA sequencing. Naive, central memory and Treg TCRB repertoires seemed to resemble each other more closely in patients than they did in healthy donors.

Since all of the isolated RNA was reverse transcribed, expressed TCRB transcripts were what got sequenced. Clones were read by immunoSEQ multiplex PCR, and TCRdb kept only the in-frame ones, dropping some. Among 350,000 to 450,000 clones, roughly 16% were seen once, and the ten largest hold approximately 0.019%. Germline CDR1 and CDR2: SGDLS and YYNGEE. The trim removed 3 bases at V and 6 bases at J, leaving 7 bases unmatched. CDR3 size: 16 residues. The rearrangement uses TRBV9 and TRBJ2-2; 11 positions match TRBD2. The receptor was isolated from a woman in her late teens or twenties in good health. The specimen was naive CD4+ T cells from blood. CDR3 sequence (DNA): TGTGCCAGCAGCGCCGTCTGGACTAGCGGGCCCGGGGAGCTGTTTTTT. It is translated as CASSAVWTSGPGELFF.